The clone carrying this T cell receptor beta chain was detected only once. This sample stems from a study of cytomegalovirus exposure and HLA in healthy donors. The V gene's germline CDR1 is SGHDN and CDR2 FVKESK. CDR3 length: 17 residues. V lost 1 base and J lost 3, with 18 bases in between. Primers for the PCR totalled 60 Vbeta and 13 Jbeta. Some clones are missing from TCRdb's copy, which holds only in-frame ones; the method was immunoSEQ multiplex PCR. Here the sample spans 60,000 to 80,000 clones, 60% to 80% being singletons. Input material: PBMCs. The TCR was taken from a girl aged 5 to 17 in good health and CMV-seropositive. The chain carries TRBV14 and TRBJ1-2, with a weak D call TRBD1 (5 bases). The CDR3 spells CASSQGGRVDVDYGYTF. For the CDR3, the DNA is TGTGCCAGCAGCCAAGGCGGCAGGGTAGACGTGGACTATGGCTACACCTTC.